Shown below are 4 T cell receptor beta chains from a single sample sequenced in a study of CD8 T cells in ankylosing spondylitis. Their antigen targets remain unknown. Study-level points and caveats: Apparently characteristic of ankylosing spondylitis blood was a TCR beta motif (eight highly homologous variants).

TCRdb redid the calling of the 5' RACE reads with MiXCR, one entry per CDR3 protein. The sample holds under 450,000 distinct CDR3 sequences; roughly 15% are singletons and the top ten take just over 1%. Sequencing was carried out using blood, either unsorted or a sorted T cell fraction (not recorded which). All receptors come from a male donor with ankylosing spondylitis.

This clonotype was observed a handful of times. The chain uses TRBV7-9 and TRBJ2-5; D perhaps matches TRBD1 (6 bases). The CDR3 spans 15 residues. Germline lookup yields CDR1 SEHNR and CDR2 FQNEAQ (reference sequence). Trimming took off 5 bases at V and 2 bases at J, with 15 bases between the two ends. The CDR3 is CASSLSGTQQETQYF. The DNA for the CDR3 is TGTGCCAGCAGCCTGTCCGGGACACAGCAAGAGACCCAGTACTTC.

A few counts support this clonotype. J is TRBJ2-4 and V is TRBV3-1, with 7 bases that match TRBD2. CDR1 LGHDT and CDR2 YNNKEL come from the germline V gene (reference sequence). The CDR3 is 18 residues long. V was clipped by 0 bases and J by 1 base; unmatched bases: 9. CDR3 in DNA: TGTGCCAGCAGCCAAGATCCTCCGCGGGGGTGGGCCAAAAACATTCAGTACTTC. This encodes CASSQDPPRGWAKNIQYF.

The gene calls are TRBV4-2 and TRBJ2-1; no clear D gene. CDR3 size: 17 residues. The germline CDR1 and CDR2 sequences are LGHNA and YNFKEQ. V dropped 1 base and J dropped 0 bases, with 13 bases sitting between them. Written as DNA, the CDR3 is TGTGCCAGCAGCCAAGGTTCATCAGGAAGCTCCTACAATGAGCAGTTCTTC. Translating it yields CASSQGSSGSSYNEQFF.

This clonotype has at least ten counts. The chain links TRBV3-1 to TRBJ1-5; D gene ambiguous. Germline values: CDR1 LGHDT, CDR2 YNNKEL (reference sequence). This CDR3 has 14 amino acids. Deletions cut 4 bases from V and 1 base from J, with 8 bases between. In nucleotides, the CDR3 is TGTGCCAGCAGCCCTCGGAGGAGCAATCAGCCCCAGCATTTT. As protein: CASSPRRSNQPQHF. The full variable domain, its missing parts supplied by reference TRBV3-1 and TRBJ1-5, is DTAVSQTPKYLVTQMGNDKSIKCEQNLGHDTMYWYKQDSKKFLKIMFSYNNKELIINETVPNRFSPKSPDKAHLNLHINSLELGDSAVYFCASSPRRSNQPQHFGDGTRLSIL.